What follows are 13 T cell receptor beta chains derived from one specimen sequenced in a study of T-cell reconstitution after alpha-beta-depleted transplantation in children. Preparation of the TCRbeta library used unique molecular identifiers. Each CDR3 protein is one row after TCRdb ran MiXCR on the PCR reads. The sample gives fewer than 700,000 distinct CDR3 sequences, 10% to 15% of which show up once; about 2.2% is in the top ten. Material: PBMCs, mostly from graft donor cells, obtained 360 days after TCRalphabeta/CD19-depleted stem cell transplant. The receptors derive from a male patient under 18 who had a stem cell transplant for acute myeloid leukemia, so the T cells may come from the graft donor.

The rearrangement uses TRBV6-1 and TRBJ1-2, with 7 positions matching TRBD1. The germline V gene has CDR1 MNHNS and CDR2 SASEGT. V lost 6 bases and J lost 6; bases outside the gene matches: 10. The CDR3 covers 14 residues. CDR3 sequence (DNA): TGTGCCAGCAGCCGGGGACATCAGGGGGATGGCTACACCTTC. It codes for CASSRGHQGDGYTF.

This clonotype showed up many times. The rearrangement links TRBV28 to TRBJ2-1; the D is unclear. Trimming shortened V by 3 bases and J by 0 bases, and 9 bases separated the two germline ends. This CDR3 has 15 residues. Per the germline V gene, CDR1 is MDHEN and CDR2 is SYDVKM. CDR3 sequence reads: CASSFKPSSYNEQFF. The DNA of the CDR3 is TGTGCCAGCAGTTTCAAGCCGAGCTCCTACAATGAGCAGTTCTTC.

This clonotype occurred a few times. The chain employs TRBV11-2 and TRBJ2-2; 11 bases match TRBD1. CDR1 SGHAT and CDR2 FQNNGV come from the germline V gene. The CDR3 has 18 residues. V was clipped by 5 bases and J by 7 bases; unmatched bases: 15. The CDR3, as DNA: TGTGCCAGCAGCCTTGCATCATCGCGGGACAGGGGGGACGGGGAGCTGTTTTTT. Translating gives CASSLASSRDRGDGELFF.

The table lists this clonotype with many counts. This chain joins TRBV12-3 or TRBV12-4 and TRBJ1-1, with D unresolved. This CDR3 has 13 amino acids. V lost 6 bases and J 1 base, leaving 9 bases between the germline ends. The CDR3 DNA reads TGTGCCAGCAGCTTACACGGGAACACTGAAGCTTTCTTT. Amino acid sequence: CASSLHGNTEAFF.

This chain links TRBV4-3 with TRBJ1-1; D is unresolved. The CDR3 is 12 amino acids. In germline, CDR1 is LGHNA, CDR2 YSLEER. Trimming removed 8 bases from V and 4 bases from J, with 11 bases in between. The CDR3 loop reads CASPGSSTEAFF. In DNA form, the CDR3 reads TGCGCCAGCCCAGGCAGCAGCACTGAAGCTTTCTTT.

In this sample, this clonotype turned up a few times. V gene TRBV4-3 combines with J gene TRBJ2-3, with no clear D. Germline lookup yields CDR1 LGHNA and CDR2 YSLEER. The ends were cut back, 8 bases at V and 0 bases at J, with 9 bases in the middle. The CDR3 consists of 13 residues. CDR3 DNA: TGCGCCAGCCTAAGAAGAAGCACAGATACGCAGTATTTT. Translated: CASLRRSTDTQYF.

This rearrangement joins TRBV11-3 to TRBJ2-1; TRBD2 matches at 13 bases. With V trimmed by 11 bases and J by 6 bases, 19 bases remained unmatched. The CDR3 is 18 residues long. The germline V gene encodes CDR1 SGHNT and CDR2 YENEEA. The CDR3 sequence: CAFSLESPGLAGTNEQFF. In nucleotides, the CDR3 is TGTGCCTTCAGTTTAGAGTCCCCGGGACTAGCGGGAACCAATGAGCAGTTCTTC.

The chain has TRBV20-1 and TRBJ1-1; D remains ambiguous. The germline CDR1 and CDR2 sequences are DFQATT and SNEGSKA (reference sequence). The CDR3 is 13 amino acids. With 0 bases removed from V and 4 bases from J, the gap between germline ends came to 9 bases. The CDR3 loop is CSAREVAATEAFF. In nucleotides, the CDR3 is TGCAGTGCTAGAGAGGTGGCAGCCACTGAAGCTTTCTTT.

A few counts support this clonotype. The rearrangement links TRBV7-2 to TRBJ2-3; no reliable D call. Germline values: CDR1 SGHTA, CDR2 FQGNSA. This CDR3 has 14 residues. Trimming stripped 1 base from V and 2 bases from J, with 7 bases between. The CDR3: CASSLDGHTDTQYF. DNA of the CDR3: TGTGCCAGCAGCTTAGACGGCCACACAGATACGCAGTATTTT.

This chain uses TRBV7-8 with TRBJ2-1; 10 nucleotides agree with TRBD2. V lost 1 base, J lost 2 bases, and 11 bases stayed unmatched. This CDR3 is built from 19 residues. Germline V CDR1 and CDR2: SGHVS, FQNEAQ. CDR3 DNA: TGTGCCAGCAGCTTAGTTTGGACAGGAGGGACTAGCGCCTACAATGAGCAGTTCTTC. It yields the protein CASSLVWTGGTSAYNEQFF.

The rearrangement joins TRBV7-3 to TRBJ2-1, with 13 bases fitting TRBD2. CDR1 SGHTA and CDR2 FQGTGA come from the germline V gene. J gave up 8 bases and V 3 bases, and 7 bases lay outside the gene matches. The CDR3 spans 16 residues. The CDR3 DNA reads as TGTGCCAGCAGCTTTCGGACTAGCGGGAGTATCCATGAGCAGTTCTTC. Its translation is CASSFRTSGSIHEQFF.

This clonotype was detected many times. The chain uses TRBV5-8 and TRBJ2-2, with a possible D match to TRBD2 (5 bases). CDR3 length: 13 amino acids. The V end lost 2 bases, the J end lost 8 bases, and 10 bases lay between the germline ends. Germline V lookup: CDR1 SGHTS, CDR2 YDEGEE. CDR3 bases: TGTGCCAGCAGCTTCGGGGATTTTGGGGAGCTGTTTTTT. Its protein is CASSFGDFGELFF.

In this sample, this clonotype turned up a few times. This sequence joins TRBV9 and TRBJ2-2; perhaps TRBD2 as D (5 bases). This CDR3 is built from 17 residues. Germline CDR1 and CDR2: SGDLS and YYNGEE. Between the trimmed V and J ends, which lost 3 bases and 4 bases, there was a span of 19 bases. Here the CDR3 DNA reads TGTGCCAGCAGCGCCCTTTCAGCGGACGATGGCACCGGGGAGCTGTTTTTT. This gives the protein CASSALSADDGTGELFF.